The T cell receptor (beta chain) under discussion was sequenced for a study of blood T cell repertoires in COVID-19. In the study overall: Nucleic acid was either cDNA or gDNA, and it came from T cells, B-cell-depleted T cells, or PBMCs.

This clone has only a few counts. Germline trimming cut 6 bases from V and 7 bases from J; bases unmatched to any gene: 9. Germline V gene data show CDR1 as MNHEY and CDR2 as SVGAGI. CDR3 length equals 13 residues. Per the original data handling: For nucleated cells, counts were estimated from reference gene primer amplification. Assay: immunoSEQ multiplex PCR; the TCRdb copy retains only in-frame clones and omits some. The V and J calls and clone size were taken over from that table, and D and trimming were inferred from the DNA. The sample lists more than 250,000 clones; 75% to 90% were seen once. The Seattle patients joined while their infection was active and were tracked longitudinally afterward.

V is TRBV6-5 and J is TRBJ2-7, with 7 bases aligning to TRBD1. The sample taken for sequencing was peripheral blood. The receptor was isolated from a woman in her forties or fifties with COVID-19, enrolled during active disease. CDR3 region: CASRVLGQREQYF. For the CDR3, the DNA is TGTGCCAGCAGGGTGTTGGGACAGCGGGAGCAGTACTTC.